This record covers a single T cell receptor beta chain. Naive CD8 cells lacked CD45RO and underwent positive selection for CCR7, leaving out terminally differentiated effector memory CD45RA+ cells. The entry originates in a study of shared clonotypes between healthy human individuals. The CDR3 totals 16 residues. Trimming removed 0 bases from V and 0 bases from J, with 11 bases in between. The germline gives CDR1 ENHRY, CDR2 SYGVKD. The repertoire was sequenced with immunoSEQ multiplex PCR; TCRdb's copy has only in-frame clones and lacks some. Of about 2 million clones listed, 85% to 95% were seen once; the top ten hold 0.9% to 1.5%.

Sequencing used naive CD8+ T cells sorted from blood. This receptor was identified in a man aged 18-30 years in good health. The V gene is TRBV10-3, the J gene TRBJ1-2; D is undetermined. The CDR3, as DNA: TGTGCCATCAGTGAGTCGAGTCTGACTCCTAACTATGGCTACACCTTC. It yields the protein CAISESSLTPNYGYTF.